A selection of T cell receptor beta chains follows, all from one sample in a study of cytomegalovirus exposure and HLA in healthy donors. The assay was immunoSEQ multiplex PCR, and TCRdb's table has in-frame clones only and misses some. The sample shows 75,000 to 90,000 clones, 65% to 85% of them seen only once. What was sequenced was PBMCs. The source is a middle-aged man in good health and CMV-seronegative. Both conserved end residues are part of each CDR3. The D gene is left open where the match is weak. Only part of the rows carry a size: once, few, many, or a class if the clone is expanded.

d_call	j_call	v_call	clone_size	cdr3_nt	cdr3_aa
TRBD1	TRBJ1-5	TRBV6-5	NA	TGTGCCAGCAGGACGATAGACAGGGTCAATCAGCCCCAGCATTTT	CASRTIDRVNQPQHF
NA	TRBJ1-1	TRBV4-1	few	TGCGCCAGCAGCCAAGCCCCTGACAGGAACACTGAAGCTTTCTTT	CASSQAPDRNTEAFF
TRBD1	TRBJ1-1	TRBV5-1	NA	TGCGCCAGCAGCTGGACAGGGGTGGGGACTGAAGCTTTCTTT	CASSWTGVGTEAFF
TRBD1	TRBJ2-1	TRBV13	NA	TGTGCCAGCAGCCCGGGGACAGGGTACCCCGATGAGCAGTTCTTC	CASSPGTGYPDEQFF
NA	TRBJ1-1	TRBV20-1	NA	TGCAGTGCTAGGGTTGCGAGTGAAGCTTTCTTT	CSARVASEAFF
NA	TRBJ1-6	TRBV6-5	NA	TGTGCCAGCAGTGCCCAGTTGAATTCACCCCTCCACTTT	CASSAQLNSPLHF
NA	TRBJ1-6	TRBV7-2	few	TGTGCCAGCAGCTTTTTTATTAGTCCCGCGAATTCACCCCTCCACTTT	CASSFFISPANSPLHF
NA	TRBJ1-4	TRBV5-4	once	TGTGCCAGCAGCTCTGCCCCCGGGACTCTTCAGCGTACTAATGAAAAACTGTTTTTT	CASSSAPGTLQRTNEKLFF
NA	TRBJ2-2	TRBV11-3	NA	TGTGCCAGCAGCTCGACTGGGGGGAACCGGAGAGGGACCGGGGAGCTGTTTTTT	CASSSTGGNRRGTGELFF
NA	TRBJ2-5	TRBV7-2	NA	TGTGCCAGCAGCTTAAACGGAGGCCGATTCCAAGAGACCCAGTACTTC	CASSLNGGRFQETQYF
NA	TRBJ1-5	TRBV7-8	once	TGTGCCAGCAGCAGAAACGGGGTTAATCAGCCCCAGCATTTT	CASSRNGVNQPQHF
TRBD2	TRBJ2-1	TRBV6-1	NA	TGTGCCAGCAGTGGACTAGCGCGGGAGCAGTTCTTC	CASSGLAREQFF
TRBD1	TRBJ2-5	TRBV18	NA	TGTGCCAGCTCACCACCGAGAGGGGGCGGAGAAGAGACCCAGTACTTC	CASSPPRGGGEETQYF
TRBD1	TRBJ1-3	TRBV2	NA	TGTGCCAGCAGGCGACAGGGGGTCTCTGGAAACACCATATATTTT	CASRRQGVSGNTIYF
TRBD1	TRBJ1-2	TRBV4-1	NA	TGCGCCAGCAGCCAAGATCCTACAGGGGTCAACTATGGCTACACCTTC	CASSQDPTGVNYGYTF
NA	TRBJ1-1	TRBV4-1	NA	TGCGCCAGCAGCCGCCAATGGGAGACCCCCGGCGGAGAGAACACTGAAGCTTTCTTT	CASSRQWETPGGENTEAFF
TRBD2	TRBJ2-7	TRBV6-5	NA	TGTGCCTCCAAAAAGGCGGGACTAGCTTCCGAGCAGTACTTC	CASKKAGLASEQYF
TRBD1	TRBJ2-1	TRBV7-8	NA	TGTGCCAGCAGCACGGGACAGACTAACAATGAGCAGTTCTTC	CASSTGQTNNEQFF
NA	TRBJ1-6	TRBV14	NA	TGTGCCAGCAGCCAAGACTTTCAGGGTTATTCACCCCTCCACTTT	CASSQDFQGYSPLHF
TRBD1	TRBJ1-4	TRBV2	NA	TGTGCCAGCAGTGATTCCAGGGGGCGTGAAAAACTGTTTTTT	CASSDSRGREKLFF
TRBD1	TRBJ1-1	TRBV30	NA	TGTGCCTGGAGAGACTTACCGGGACAGGGGGGAACTGAAGCTTTCTTT	CAWRDLPGQGGTEAFF
NA	TRBJ1-1	TRBV18	NA	TGTGCCAGCTCACCGAGTAATCTGAGGATGAACACTGAAGCTTTCTTT	CASSPSNLRMNTEAFF
NA	TRBJ1-2	TRBV5-8	NA	TGTGCCAGCAGCTTGGCCCTAACCTCTTCAAACTATGGCTACACCTTC	CASSLALTSSNYGYTF
NA	TRBJ2-7	TRBV7-9	NA	TGTGCCAGCAGCAACGGACTCGAGCAGTACTTC	CASSNGLEQYF
NA	TRBJ2-7	TRBV15	NA	TGTGCCACCAGCAGCGACGGGTACGAGCAGTACTTC	CATSSDGYEQYF
TRBD1	TRBJ2-7	TRBV4-3	NA	TGCGCCAGCAGCCAAGAGACAGGGGTCCTCTACGAGCAGTACTTC	CASSQETGVLYEQYF